These 25 T cell receptor beta chains originate from one sample sequenced in a study of sequential checkpoint blockade in melanoma. The data were produced by immunoSEQ multiplex PCR, yet TCRdb's version contains in-frame clones alone and is incomplete. The data show roughly 5,400 clones, 28% seen once. Stated treatment: randomized to nivolumab then ipilimumab (arm A) or the reverse (arm B). This specimen consisted of tumor tissue (inferred from file names), obtained from a patient given nivolumab and ipilimumab in sequence. The receptors were sampled from a human donor with melanoma.

By proportion, this clone is large. The rearrangement links TRBV5-1 to TRBJ2-1; TRBD2 might be the D (5 bases). The CDR3 is made up of 17 amino acids. Germline values: CDR1 SGHRS, CDR2 YFSETQ. V was pared by 4 bases and J by 1 base, with 18 bases between. CDR3 nucleotide sequence: TGCGCCAGCAGCGGCGGACCAGCGGTGAGTTCCTACAATGAGCAGTTCTTC. It yields the protein CASSGGPAVSSYNEQFF.

The rearrangement uses TRBV5-1 and TRBJ2-1, with 9 positions matching TRBD2. The trim removed 3 bases at V and 7 bases at J, leaving 8 bases unmatched. CDR1 is SGHRS, CDR2 YFSETQ, per germline. The CDR3 sequence is 15 residues long. DNA of the CDR3: TGCGCCAGCAGCTATTCCGGGACTAGCTTTAATGAGCAGTTCTTC. Its translation: CASSYSGTSFNEQFF.

The chain's CDR3 is CASSLRLASVNEQFF. CDR3 nucleotide sequence: TGCGCCAGCAGCTTGAGGCTAGCCTCGGTCAATGAGCAGTTCTTC. The chain recombines TRBV5-1 with TRBJ2-1; TRBD2 is a possible D gene (5 bases). Germline assignment: CDR1 SGHRS and CDR2 YFSETQ. The length of the CDR3 is 15 residues. V lost 1 base, J lost 6 bases, and 14 bases lay in between.

A few counts support this clone. The J gene is TRBJ1-4, the V gene TRBV28; 10 positions agree with TRBD1. Trimming cost V 3 bases and J 8 bases; bases outside gene matches: 3. Germline lookup yields CDR1 MDHEN and CDR2 SYDVKM. CDR3 length equals 14 residues. The CDR3 loop reads CASSFDRGREKLFF. CDR3 nucleotides: TGTGCCAGCAGTTTCGACAGGGGGCGCGAAAAACTGTTTTTT.

The table lists this clone with a few counts. The CDR3 protein is CAWPPDMRGGRANYGYTF. The CDR3 DNA reads TGTGCCTGGCCCCCGGACATGAGGGGGGGGAGAGCTAACTATGGCTACACCTTC. V and J are TRBV30 and TRBJ1-2; D is possibly TRBD1 (6 bases). This CDR3 spans 18 amino acids. Germline CDR1 reads GTSNPN; CDR2 reads SVGIG (reference sequence). V lost 5 bases to trimming and J lost 0 bases, with 25 bases between them.

This chain uses TRBV14 with TRBJ2-2, with 10 bases identical to TRBD1. Germline V CDR1 and CDR2: SGHDN, FVKESK. The CDR3 length is 18 residues. Germline trimming cut 4 bases from V and 6 bases from J; bases unmatched to any gene: 14. DNA for the CDR3: TGTGCCAGCAGCCCCCTAAGCTCCGGGACAGGGGTTCCCGGGGAGCTGTTTTTT. It specifies CASSPLSSGTGVPGELFF.

As concerns this clone: Compared with germline, one end of the junction differs, possibly owing to a read error. This chain joins TRBV29-1 and TRBJ1-2, with D possibly TRBD1 on 6 matching bases. The CDR3 is 13 amino acids. Germline assignment: CDR1 SQVTM and CDR2 ANQGSEA. In nucleotides, the CDR3 is TGCAGCGTGGAAGACACAGGGTACTATGGCTACACCTTC. Its translation: CSVEDTGYYGYTF.

This clone was seen a handful of times. DNA of the CDR3: TGTGCCAGCACCGTGGGGGCAGGGGTGAACACTGAAGCTTTCTTT. Its protein is CASTVGAGVNTEAFF. This chain connects TRBV6-7 to TRBJ1-1; a weak D match, TRBD1 (6 bases). TRBV6-7 is known as an ORF, though its function is uncertain. Trimming removed 7 bases from V and 0 bases from J, with 15 bases in between. This CDR3 comprises 15 residues.

The CDR3 protein is CAWSDNGGEAFF. The CDR3 DNA is TGTGCCTGGAGCGACAACGGGGGTGAAGCTTTCTTT. The rearrangement joins TRBV30 to TRBJ1-1; possible D gene TRBD1, 5 bases. There are 12 residues in the CDR3. V lost 3 bases to trimming and J lost 7 bases, with 12 bases between them. Per germline, CDR1 GTSNPN and CDR2 SVGIG (reference sequence).

This sequence joins TRBV28 and TRBJ2-3, with 8 bases fitting TRBD2. With 1 base clipped from V and 0 bases from J, the junction kept 3 bases outside the gene matches. CDR1 is MDHEN and CDR2 is SYDVKM in the germline V gene. The CDR3 sequence is 16 residues long. The CDR3 region is CASSLFPSGSTDTQYF. In DNA, the CDR3 is TGTGCCAGCAGTTTATTTCCTAGCGGGAGCACAGATACGCAGTATTTT.

In this sample, this clone is medium-sized. This chain links TRBV9 with TRBJ1-5; tentative D call: TRBD1 (5 bases). The CDR3 contains 15 residues. The V end was cut by 0 bases, the J end by 4 bases, with 11 bases between. Germline V gene lookup returns CDR1 SGDLS and CDR2 YYNGEE. In DNA form, the CDR3 reads TGTGCCAGCAGCGTAGGGGCAGGGAGGAATCAGCCCCAGCATTTT. Translating it yields CASSVGAGRNQPQHF.

The chain is built from TRBV5-1 and TRBJ1-2; 8 nucleotides match TRBD1. The CDR3 contains 15 residues. J gave up 0 bases and V 6 bases, and 7 bases lay outside the gene matches. Germline CDR1 reads SGHRS; CDR2 reads YFSETQ. CDR3 bases: TGCGCCAGCATCCCTAAGGGACAGGCTAACTATGGCTACACCTTC. Translation: CASIPKGQANYGYTF. Variable domain in full (rest from reference TRBV5-1 and TRBJ1-2): KAGVTQTPRYLIKTRGQQVTLSCSPISGHRSVSWYQQTPGQGLQFLFEYFSETQRNKGNFPGRFSGRQFSNSRSEMNVSTLELGDSALYLCASIPKGQANYGYTFGSGTRLTVV.

This clone was counted only a few times. Here the CDR3 reads CAWIGGRTGEQYF. The CDR3, as DNA: TGTGCCTGGATCGGCGGGAGAACTGGCGAGCAGTACTTC. The rearrangement links TRBV30 to TRBJ2-7, with 7 bases lining up with TRBD2. Trimming took 4 bases from V and 6 from J; bases not matched to a gene: 9. The CDR3 sequence is 13 residues long. The V gene's germline CDR1 is GTSNPN and CDR2 SVGIG (reference sequence).

V and J are TRBV5-1 and TRBJ1-2; no definite D call. This CDR3 is 15 amino acids long. V was pared by 1 base and J by 4 bases, with 14 bases between. The V gene's germline CDR1 is SGHRS and CDR2 YFSETQ. The CDR3 region has the DNA TGCGCCAGCAGCTTGTCGGCAGCTACCCTCTATGGCTACACCTTC. Translated: CASSLSAATLYGYTF.

In its sample, this clone was seen a few times. The J gene is TRBJ1-5, the V gene TRBV18; tentative D call: TRBD1 (6 bases). This CDR3 region has 13 residues. V lost 3 bases and J 7 bases, leaving 10 bases between the germline ends. Per the germline V gene, CDR1 is KGHSH and CDR2 is LQKENI. In DNA, the CDR3 is TGTGCCAGCTCACCCGCTGACAGGCAGCCCCAGCATTTT. This translates into CASSPADRQPQHF. Full variable domain (outside the CDR3, taken from reference TRBV18 and TRBJ1-5): NAGVMQNPRHLVRRRGQEARLRCSPMKGHSHVYWYRQLPEEGLKFMVYLQKENIIDESGMPKERFSAEFPKEGPSILRIQQVVRGDSAAYFCASSPADRQPQHFGDGTRLSIL.

The J gene is TRBJ1-3, the V gene TRBV9; D gene uncertain. V was pared by 2 bases and J by 0 bases, with 12 bases between. Looked up from germline, CDR1 is SGDLS and CDR2 is YYNGEE. This CDR3 spans 16 amino acids. Written as DNA, the CDR3 is TGTGCCAGCAGCGTGGGCGGCGCTAGCTCTGGAAACACCATATATTTT. Protein sequence: CASSVGGASSGNTIYF.

The table lists this clone with a few counts. The J gene is TRBJ1-2, the V gene TRBV30, with 10 nucleotides matching TRBD1. The germline V gene encodes CDR1 GTSNPN and CDR2 SVGIG (reference sequence). V gave up 5 bases and J gave up 7 bases; unmatched junction bases: 1. The CDR3 sequence is 11 residues long. CDR3 coding DNA: TGTGCCTGGGGGACAGGGGCTGGCTACACCTTC. This translates into CAWGTGAGYTF.

V and J are TRBV28 and TRBJ2-1; D not resolved. Trimming took off 3 bases at V and 3 bases at J, with 6 bases between the two ends. The germline CDR1 and CDR2 sequences are MDHEN and SYDVKM. The CDR3 consists of 13 residues. CDR3 protein: CASSFDRYNEQFF. The CDR3 region has the DNA TGTGCCAGCAGTTTCGACCGCTACAATGAGCAGTTCTTC. The full variable domain, completed using reference TRBV28 and TRBJ2-1, is DVKVTQSSRYLVKRTGEKVFLECVQDMDHENMFWYRQDPGLGLRLIYFSYDVKMKEKGDIPEGYSVSREKKERFSLILESASTNQTSMYLCASSFDRYNEQFFGPGTRLTVL.

The sample holds a few counts of this clone. J is TRBJ2-3 and V is TRBV6-8, with TRBD1 matching over 7 bases. Germline V gene data show CDR1 as MNHGY and CDR2 as SAAAGT. J was trimmed by 2 bases and V by 4 bases; bases with no gene match: 9. The CDR3 length is 16 residues. Here the CDR3 reads CASSLTGAPFTDTQYF. In nucleotides, the CDR3 is TGTGCCAGCAGTTTAACAGGGGCCCCCTTCACAGATACGCAGTATTTT.

This chain joins TRBV30 and TRBJ2-1; D unclear. Trimming removed 0 bases at V and 12 bases at J, with 12 bases between. This CDR3 has 12 amino acids. CDR1 is GTSNPN and CDR2 is SVGIG in the germline V gene (reference sequence). CDR3 DNA sequence: TGTGCCTGGAGTGTAGGGCGGTTGGTGCAGTTCTTC. It yields the protein CAWSVGRLVQFF.

This clone was seen a handful of times. The chain has TRBV15 and TRBJ1-1, with D unresolved. This CDR3 region has 14 residues. CDR1 is LNHNV and CDR2 is YYDKDF in the germline V gene (reference sequence). Trimming left V 0 bases short and J 2 bases short, with 7 bases between. CDR3 amino acids: CATSREPVNTEAFF. CDR3 in DNA: TGTGCCACCAGCAGAGAACCGGTTAACACTGAAGCTTTCTTT. Full variable domain (outside the CDR3, taken from reference TRBV15 and TRBJ1-1): DAMVIQNPRYQVTQFGKPVTLSCSQTLNHNVMYWYQQKSSQAPKLLFHYYDKDFNNEADTPDNFQSRRPNTSFCFLDIRSPGLGDTAMYLCATSREPVNTEAFFGQGTRLTVV.

This clone appeared once. The chain joins TRBV5-1 to TRBJ1-3; no reliable D call. From germline, CDR1 is SGHRS and CDR2 YFSETQ. V was cut by 4 bases and J by 0 bases, with 8 bases left in between. This CDR3 spans 14 amino acids. In nucleotides, the CDR3 is TGCGCCAGCAGCCCCCATCACTCTGGAAACACCATATATTTT. This codes for CASSPHHSGNTIYF. Full variable domain (outside the CDR3, taken from reference TRBV5-1 and TRBJ1-3): KAGVTQTPRYLIKTRGQQVTLSCSPISGHRSVSWYQQTPGQGLQFLFEYFSETQRNKGNFPGRFSGRQFSNSRSEMNVSTLELGDSALYLCASSPHHSGNTIYFGEGSWLTVV.

The genes are TRBV11-3 and TRBJ2-2; 9 bases line up with TRBD1. The CDR3 has 15 amino acids. From germline, CDR1 is SGHNT and CDR2 YENEEA. V was pared by 3 bases and J by 3 bases, with 2 bases of the junction left unmatched. CDR3 DNA: TGTGCCAGCAGCTTCGGGACAGGGTACACCGGGGAGCTGTTTTTT. The encoded protein is CASSFGTGYTGELFF.

This clone was recorded a few times. The chain employs TRBV28 and TRBJ2-3; 12 bases map to TRBD2. The CDR3 sequence is 16 residues long. Germline V CDR1 and CDR2: MDHEN, SYDVKM. J lost 2 bases, V lost 5 bases, and 5 bases had no gene match. CDR3 coding DNA: TGTGCCAGCAGTCCTAGCGGGAGGGGACACACAGATACGCAGTATTTT. This codes for CASSPSGRGHTDTQYF. The full variable domain, rest sourced from reference TRBV28 and TRBJ2-3, is DVKVTQSSRYLVKRTGEKVFLECVQDMDHENMFWYRQDPGLGLRLIYFSYDVKMKEKGDIPEGYSVSREKKERFSLILESASTNQTSMYLCASSPSGRGHTDTQYFGPGTRLTVL.

The genes are TRBV19 and TRBJ1-5; 9 nucleotides line up with TRBD1. This CDR3 has 14 amino acids. J gave up 4 bases and V 5 bases, and 3 bases lay outside the gene matches. Germline loops: CDR1 LNHDA, CDR2 SQIVND (reference sequence). The CDR3 here is CASSVQGANQPQHF. The CDR3 coding sequence is TGTGCCAGTAGTGTACAGGGGGCTAATCAGCCCCAGCATTTT.